The subject of this entry is one T cell receptor (beta chain). At one boundary the junction diverges from the germline segment, which might be a read error. The CDR3 runs to 15 residues. Germline values: CDR1 SGHVS, CDR2 FQNEAQ. The data derive from a study of T cells in Graves' hyperthyroidism and ophthalmopathy. RNA transcripts served as the template for amplifying TCR beta CDR3 regions. RT-PCR in the first round (using the HTBI primer set) targeted the TCR CDR3. TCRdb re-called the multiplex PCR reads with MiXCR, one entry per CDR3 protein. The sample consists of around 380,000 distinct CDR3 sequences, roughly 13% of them appearing once.

The receptor was isolated from a man aged 25-45 years with Graves' hyperthyroidism that later progressed to Graves' ophthalmopathy. V usage is TRBV7-8 and J usage is TRBJ2-4; 10 bases fit TRBD2. Sequencing used blood. The CDR3: CASSLAGVAKNIQYF. The CDR3 coding sequence is TGTGCCAGCAGCCTAGCGGGGGTAGCCAAAAACATTCAGTACTTC.